The 10 T cell receptor beta chains listed next were all sequenced from one sample in a study of human T cells and chemical hapten exposure. Documented time point: patch test 3, about 24 weeks after DPC sensitization. Stated treatment: therapeutic diphenylcyclopropenone sensitization with weekly scalp DPC. TCRdb independently ran MiXCR on the RACE reads; one entry per CDR3 protein. Of about 52,000 distinct CDR3 sequences in the sample, about 10% were seen once. The input for sequencing was whole blood, taken in connection with sensitization to the hapten diphenylcyclopropenone (DPC). These receptors were taken from a woman in her forties with alopecia areata. Some clones in this sample may be carry-over from other donors' samples.

This clonotype was seen many times. This rearrangement joins TRBV6-2 or TRBV6-3 to TRBJ2-5; D is tentatively TRBD1 or TRBD2 (5 bases each). The germline gives CDR1 MNHEY, CDR2 SVGEGT. Trimming left V 6 bases short and J 7 bases short, with 9 bases between. There are 11 residues in the CDR3. The CDR3 DNA reads as TGTGCCAGCAGCACGGGGACGACCCAGTACTTC. Its translation: CASSTGTTQYF.

There are many counts of this clonotype. This rearrangement joins TRBV18 to TRBJ1-6; 11 bases match TRBD1. J gave up 8 bases and V 3 bases, and 3 bases lay outside the gene matches. Germline V CDR1 and CDR2: KGHSH, LQKENI. The CDR3 covers 15 residues. The chain's CDR3 is CASSPGQGAYSPLHF. The DNA of the CDR3 is TGTGCCAGCTCACCCGGACAGGGGGCTTATTCACCCCTCCACTTT.

This clonotype came up many times. The chain combines TRBV5-1 with TRBJ2-5; no clear D. This CDR3 region has 12 residues. Germline V gene data show CDR1 as SGHRS and CDR2 as YFSETQ. V was trimmed by 1 base and J by 4 bases, leaving 5 bases between them. The CDR3, as DNA: TGCGCCAGCAGCTTGCAGGCAGAGACCCAGTACTTC. Its protein product is CASSLQAETQYF.

This clonotype was found a few times. This chain connects TRBV7-6 to TRBJ1-5, with D unresolved. The CDR3 has 13 amino acids. Trimming left V 3 bases short and J 1 base short, with 4 bases between. Germline CDR1 is SGHVS and CDR2 is FNYEAQ. The CDR3: CASSFRSNQPQHF. The CDR3 DNA reads TGTGCCAGCAGCTTTAGAAGCAATCAGCCCCAGCATTTT.

The chain joins TRBV29-1 to TRBJ2-7; 9 nucleotides line up with TRBD1. Losses at the gene ends were 7 bases for V and 4 bases for J; bases not matched to a gene: 14. The CDR3 sequence is 15 residues long. Germline loops: CDR1 SQVTM, CDR2 ANQGSEA. In nucleotides, the CDR3 is TGCAGCGCCGGGAACCGGGACAGGGTCCCATACGAGCAGTACTTC. This gives the protein CSAGNRDRVPYEQYF.

This clonotype was detected a few times. The V call is TRBV5-1, the J call TRBJ1-6; TRBD1 aligns across 7 bases. The trim removed 5 bases at V and 4 bases at J, leaving 3 bases unmatched. The CDR3 is 14 residues long. CDR1 SGHRS and CDR2 YFSETQ come from the germline V gene. The CDR3 DNA reads as TGCGCCAGCAGGGCGGGACAGTATAATTCACCCCTCCACTTT. Translating gives CASRAGQYNSPLHF.

This clonotype was observed a handful of times. The chain carries TRBV27 and TRBJ1-1; no reliable D call. Germline CDR1 is MNHEY and CDR2 is SMNVEV (reference sequence). The V and J ends lost 6 bases and 0 bases respectively, with 8 bases between them. The length of the CDR3 is 13 residues. CDR3 protein: CASRGSLNTEAFF. The CDR3 coding sequence is TGTGCCAGCAGGGGGAGTCTGAACACTGAAGCTTTCTTT.

At least ten counts were recorded for this clonotype. The CDR3 bases are TGTGCCAGCAGATCAGTAGCAGCTAATCAGCCCCAGCATTTT. Translated, it gives CASRSVAANQPQHF. The rearrangement links TRBV12-3 or TRBV12-4 to TRBJ1-5, with D uncertain. This CDR3 has 14 residues. Trimming removed 6 bases at V and 4 bases at J, with 13 bases between.

This clonotype was found a few times. The chain employs TRBV28 and TRBJ2-7, with TRBD2 matching over 13 bases. The CDR3 covers 15 residues. Trimming took 5 bases from V and 3 from J; bases not matched to a gene: 4. The germline V gene has CDR1 MDHEN and CDR2 SYDVKM. CDR3 amino acids: CASSRLAGGLYEQYF. CDR3 sequence (DNA): TGTGCCAGCAGTCGACTAGCGGGGGGCCTCTACGAGCAGTACTTC.

This clonotype was seen a handful of times. The chain joins TRBV3-1 to TRBJ1-6; D ambiguous. Looked up from germline, CDR1 is LGHDT and CDR2 is YNNKEL (reference sequence). The ends were cut back, 0 bases at V and 7 bases at J, with 7 bases in the middle. The CDR3 spans 14 residues. The CDR3 sequence: CASSQERPNSPLHF. In nucleotides, the CDR3 is TGTGCCAGCAGCCAAGAGCGGCCGAATTCACCCCTCCACTTT.